The rows below give T cell receptor beta chains drawn from one sample of a study of STAT3 mutations in large granular lymphocyte leukemia. Sequencing used immunoSEQ multiplex PCR; TCRdb keeps in-frame clones, though not all of them. This sample yields roughly 3,200 clones, of which about 42% are seen a single time; 50% to 60% belongs to the top ten. Sequenced sample: peripheral blood mononuclear cells. Receptor source: a man over 45 with T-cell large granular lymphocyte leukemia. Some clones in this sample may be carry-over from other donors' samples. CDR3s include the opening cysteine and the closing phenylalanine or tryptophan. A D gene is named only where the DNA matches it firmly. Size values are once, few and many counts, or a class for expanded clones, and some rows have none.

v_call: TRBV5-1; j_call: TRBJ2-7; clone_size: .; d_call: TRBD1; cdr3_nt: TGCGCCAGCAGGGGACAGGGTATCGAAGAGCAGTACTTC; cdr3_aa: CASRGQGIEEQYF
v_call: TRBV7-9; j_call: TRBJ2-7; clone_size: once; d_call: .; cdr3_nt: TGTGCCAGCAGCTGGGACATTTACGAGCAGTACTTC; cdr3_aa: CASSWDIYEQYF
v_call: TRBV7-3; j_call: TRBJ2-3; clone_size: .; d_call: .; cdr3_nt: TGTGCCAGCAGCTTGGGGCGCCCGGGGACGCAGTATTTT; cdr3_aa: CASSLGRPGTQYF
v_call: TRBV7-9; j_call: TRBJ2-1; clone_size: medium-sized; d_call: TRBD1; cdr3_nt: TGTGCCAGCAGCTTAGCATACAGGGGTTCCTACAATGAGCAGTTCTTC; cdr3_aa: CASSLAYRGSYNEQFF
v_call: TRBV7-9; j_call: TRBJ1-2; clone_size: .; d_call: .; cdr3_nt: TGTGCCAGCAGCTTAGTTTCGGGGGGCGGCTACACCTTC; cdr3_aa: CASSLVSGGGYTF
v_call: TRBV5-1; j_call: TRBJ2-2; clone_size: .; d_call: .; cdr3_nt: TGCGCCAGCAGCTTGGGGACAGTTAACACCGGGGAGCTGTTTTTT; cdr3_aa: CASSLGTVNTGELFF
v_call: TRBV7-9; j_call: TRBJ2-7; clone_size: few; d_call: TRBD2; cdr3_nt: TGTGCCAGCAGCTTCGCCGGGGGGGCCTACGAGCAGTACTTC; cdr3_aa: CASSFAGGAYEQYF
v_call: TRBV7-2; j_call: TRBJ2-3; clone_size: .; d_call: TRBD2; cdr3_nt: TGTGCCAGCAGCTTATTAGCGGGGGGCGCCCTGACAGATACGCAGTATTTT; cdr3_aa: CASSLLAGGALTDTQYF
v_call: TRBV12-5; j_call: TRBJ1-4; clone_size: .; d_call: .; cdr3_nt: TGTGCTAGTGGTTTGGTATTGGGGCCAAATGTTGAAAAACTGTTTTTT; cdr3_aa: CASGLVLGPNVEKLFF
v_call: TRBV20-1; j_call: TRBJ1-1; clone_size: few; d_call: .; cdr3_nt: TGCAGTGCCCGGGAGAACACTGAAGCTTTCTTT; cdr3_aa: CSARENTEAFF
v_call: TRBV27; j_call: TRBJ2-2; clone_size: .; d_call: .; cdr3_nt: TGTGCCAGCAGTCCCACAGATGAGCGTGAAGCCGGGGAGCTGTTTTTT; cdr3_aa: CASSPTDEREAGELFF
v_call: TRBV18; j_call: TRBJ1-4; clone_size: .; d_call: .; cdr3_nt: TGTGCCAGCTCACCGGGCTCAACTAATGAAAAACTGTTTTTT; cdr3_aa: CASSPGSTNEKLFF
v_call: TRBV25-1; j_call: TRBJ1-5; clone_size: .; d_call: .; cdr3_nt: TGTGCCAGCAGTGAACAGGGAAATCAGCCCCAGCATTTT; cdr3_aa: CASSEQGNQPQHF
v_call: TRBV5-1; j_call: TRBJ1-2; clone_size: .; d_call: TRBD1; cdr3_nt: TGCGCCAGCAGCGCAACTTTTTCAGGGGGCGGAGGGAGCTACACCTTC; cdr3_aa: CASSATFSGGGGSYTF
v_call: TRBV4-2; j_call: TRBJ2-7; clone_size: .; d_call: .; cdr3_nt: TGTGCCAGCAGCCAACCGGGGGAGGTTATCACCTACGAGCAGTACTTC; cdr3_aa: CASSQPGEVITYEQYF
v_call: TRBV30; j_call: TRBJ1-2; clone_size: .; d_call: .; cdr3_nt: TGTGCCTGGAGTTCGGGGGCGGGCTATGGCTACACCTTC; cdr3_aa: CAWSSGAGYGYTF